Included here is one T cell receptor beta chain sequence, with context. No antigen is known for it. The CDR3 loop spans 14 amino acids. Germline V lookup: CDR1 MNHNY, CDR2 SVGAGI (reference sequence). V was pared by 2 bases and J by 6 bases, with 11 bases between. Samples were taken at baseline and on day 1 of cycles 4 and 7. Sequenced by immunoSEQ multiplex PCR; TCRdb stores in-frame clones only, minus some. The data contain around 100,000 clones, around 90% of them seen just once; the ten biggest clones take up under 0.2%. The data were obtained in a study of OX40 agonist ivuxolimab in advanced cancers. Findings and limits, study-wide: Partial responders treated at 0.1-3.0 mg/kg exhibited clonal expansion among the lowest measured. By week 6 at 0.1 to 3.0 mg/kg, blood CD4+ and CD8+ T cells had expanded clonally. Averaging showed that CD8+ T cells had more expanded clones than CD4+ did.

The TCR sequence derives from an adult with an advanced solid tumor such as melanoma, head and neck, liver or kidney cancer. The chain uses TRBV6-6 and TRBJ2-1; no reliable D call. This specimen was CD4+ or CD8+ T cells sorted from blood, taken in a trial of the OX40 agonist ivuxolimab. This CDR3 is CASSYPPVINEQFF. CDR3 nucleotides: TGTGCCAGCAGTTACCCACCCGTCATCAATGAGCAGTTCTTC.